This TCR beta chain was retrieved from a study of cytomegalovirus exposure and HLA in healthy donors. With 60 Vbeta and 13 Jbeta primers, the PCR was carried out. Clones were read by immunoSEQ multiplex PCR, and TCRdb kept only the in-frame ones, dropping some. The table lists 200,000 to 250,000 clones, 82% of them singletons, with more than 5% in the top ten. The J segment lost 1 base and the V segment lost 4 bases, leaving 0 bases of the junction unmatched. The germline V gene encodes CDR1 MNHEY and CDR2 SMNVEV (reference sequence). This CDR3 contains 14 residues. General observations from the study: By HLA locus, TCR association rates varied in a later analysis, with DRB1 showing the most and HLA-C the fewest. Information on immune exposure was restricted to one variable (CMV serostatus). Common viral pathogens were later found to be apparently linked to several of the most significant clusters.

About this clone: The target antigen is unknown.

The TCR comes from a woman in her forties in good health and CMV-seropositive. The specimen was PBMCs. This chain joins TRBV27 and TRBJ2-3, with 9 bases that match TRBD1. DNA of the CDR3: TGTGCCAGCAGTTGGACAGGGGGCACAGATACGCAGTATTTT. Translating gives CASSWTGGTDTQYF.